This T cell receptor (beta chain) was profiled in a study of T-cell reconstitution after alpha-beta-depleted transplantation in children. The CDR3 extends over 15 amino acids. Germline V gene data show CDR1 as MNHNS and CDR2 as SASEGT. The V segment lost 5 bases and the J segment 7 bases; nucleotides outside the gene matches: 13. A library of TCRbeta sequences, prepared with unique molecular identifiers, was generated. MiXCR was run by TCRdb on the PCR reads, yielding one entry per CDR3 protein. This table holds about 310,000 distinct CDR3 sequences, about a quarter found once. This clonotype occurred a few times. The target antigen is unknown. Study-wide results and caveats: Counts and diversity of T cells one year after transplant came mostly from newly produced T cells.

Specimen: PBMCs, mostly from graft donor cells, collected 180 days after TCRalphabeta/CD19-depleted stem cell transplant. This sequence originates from a male patient between 10 and 17 years old who had a stem cell transplant for acute lymphoblastic leukemia, so the T cells may come from the graft donor. V gene TRBV6-1 combines with J gene TRBJ2-7; 8 nucleotides match TRBD2. The CDR3 nucleotides read TGTGCCAGCAGTCCCCTCCCGCGACTAGCGAGGGAGCAGTACTTC. This codes for CASSPLPRLAREQYF.